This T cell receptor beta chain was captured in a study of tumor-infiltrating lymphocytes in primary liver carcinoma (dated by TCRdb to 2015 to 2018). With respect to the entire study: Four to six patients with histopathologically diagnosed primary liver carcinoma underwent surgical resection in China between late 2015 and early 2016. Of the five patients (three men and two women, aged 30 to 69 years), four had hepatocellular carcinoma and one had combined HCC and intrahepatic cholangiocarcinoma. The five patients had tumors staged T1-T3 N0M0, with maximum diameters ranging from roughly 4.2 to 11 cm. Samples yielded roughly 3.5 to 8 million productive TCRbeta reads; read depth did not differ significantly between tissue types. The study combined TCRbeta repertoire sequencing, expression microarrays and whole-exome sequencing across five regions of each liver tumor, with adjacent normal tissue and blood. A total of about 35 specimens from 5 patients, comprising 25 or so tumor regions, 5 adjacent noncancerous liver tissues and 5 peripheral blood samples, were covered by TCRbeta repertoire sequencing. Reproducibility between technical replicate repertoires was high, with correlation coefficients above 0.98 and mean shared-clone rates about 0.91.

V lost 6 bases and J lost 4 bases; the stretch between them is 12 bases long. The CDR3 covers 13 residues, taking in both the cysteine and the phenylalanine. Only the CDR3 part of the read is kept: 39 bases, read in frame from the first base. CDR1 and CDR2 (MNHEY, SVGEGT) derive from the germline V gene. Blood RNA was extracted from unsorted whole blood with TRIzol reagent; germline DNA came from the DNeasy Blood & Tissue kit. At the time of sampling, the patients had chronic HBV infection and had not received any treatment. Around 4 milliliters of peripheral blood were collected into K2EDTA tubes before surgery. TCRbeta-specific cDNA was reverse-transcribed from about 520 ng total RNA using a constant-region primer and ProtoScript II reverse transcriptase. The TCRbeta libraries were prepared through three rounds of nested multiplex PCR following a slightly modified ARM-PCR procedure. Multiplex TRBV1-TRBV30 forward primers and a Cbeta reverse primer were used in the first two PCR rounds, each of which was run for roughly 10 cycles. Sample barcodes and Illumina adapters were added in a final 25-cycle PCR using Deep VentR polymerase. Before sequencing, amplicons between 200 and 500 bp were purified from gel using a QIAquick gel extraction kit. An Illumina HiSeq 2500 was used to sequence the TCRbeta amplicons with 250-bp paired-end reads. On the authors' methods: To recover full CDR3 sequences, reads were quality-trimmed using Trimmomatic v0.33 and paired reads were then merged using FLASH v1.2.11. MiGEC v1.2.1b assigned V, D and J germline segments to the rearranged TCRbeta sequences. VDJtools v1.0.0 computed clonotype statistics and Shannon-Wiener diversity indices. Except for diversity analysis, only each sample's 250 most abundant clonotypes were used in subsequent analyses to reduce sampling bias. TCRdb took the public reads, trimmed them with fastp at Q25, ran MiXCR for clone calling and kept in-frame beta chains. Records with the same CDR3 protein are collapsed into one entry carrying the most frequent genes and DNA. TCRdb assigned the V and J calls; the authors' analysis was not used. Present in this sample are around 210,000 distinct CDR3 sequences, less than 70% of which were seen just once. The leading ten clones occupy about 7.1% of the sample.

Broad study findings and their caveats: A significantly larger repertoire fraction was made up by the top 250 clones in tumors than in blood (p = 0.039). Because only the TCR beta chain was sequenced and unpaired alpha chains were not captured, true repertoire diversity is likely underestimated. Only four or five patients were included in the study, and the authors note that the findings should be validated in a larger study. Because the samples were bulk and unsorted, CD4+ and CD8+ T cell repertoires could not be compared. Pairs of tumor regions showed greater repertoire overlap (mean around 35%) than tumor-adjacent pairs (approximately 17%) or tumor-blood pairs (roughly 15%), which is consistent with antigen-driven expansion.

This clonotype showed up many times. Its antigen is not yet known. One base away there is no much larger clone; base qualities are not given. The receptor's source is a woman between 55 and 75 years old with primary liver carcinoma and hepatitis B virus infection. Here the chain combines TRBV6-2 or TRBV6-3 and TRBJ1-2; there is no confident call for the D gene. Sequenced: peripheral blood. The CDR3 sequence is CASSSVGVYGYTF. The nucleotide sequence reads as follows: TGTGCCAGCAGCTCCGTAGGCGTCTATGGCTACACCTTC.